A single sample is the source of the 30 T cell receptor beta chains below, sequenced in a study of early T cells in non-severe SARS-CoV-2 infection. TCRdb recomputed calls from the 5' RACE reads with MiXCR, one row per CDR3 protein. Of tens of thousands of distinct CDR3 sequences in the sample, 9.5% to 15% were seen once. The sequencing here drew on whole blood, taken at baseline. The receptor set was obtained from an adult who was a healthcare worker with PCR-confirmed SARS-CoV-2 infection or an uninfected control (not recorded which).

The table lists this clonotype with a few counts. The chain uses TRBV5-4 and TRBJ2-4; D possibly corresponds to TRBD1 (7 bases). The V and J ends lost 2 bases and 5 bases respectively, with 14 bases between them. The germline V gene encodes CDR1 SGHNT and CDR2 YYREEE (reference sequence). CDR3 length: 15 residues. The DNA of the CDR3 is TGTGCCAGCAGCTTTGGAGGGGGCTGGCAAAACATTCAGTACTTC. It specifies CASSFGGGWQNIQYF.

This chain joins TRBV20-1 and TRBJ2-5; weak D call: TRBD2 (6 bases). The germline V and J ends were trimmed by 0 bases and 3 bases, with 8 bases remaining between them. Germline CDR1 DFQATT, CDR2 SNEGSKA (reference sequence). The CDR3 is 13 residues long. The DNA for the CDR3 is TGCAGTGCTAGAGATGGGGGGAAAGAGACCCAGTACTTC. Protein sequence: CSARDGGKETQYF.

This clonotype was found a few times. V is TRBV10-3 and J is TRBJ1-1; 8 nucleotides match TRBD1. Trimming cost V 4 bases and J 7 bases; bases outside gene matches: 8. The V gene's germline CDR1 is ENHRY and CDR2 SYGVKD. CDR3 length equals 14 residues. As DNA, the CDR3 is TGTGCCATCAGTGTGGACAGGGACTTAAGTGAAGCTTTCTTT. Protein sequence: CAISVDRDLSEAFF.

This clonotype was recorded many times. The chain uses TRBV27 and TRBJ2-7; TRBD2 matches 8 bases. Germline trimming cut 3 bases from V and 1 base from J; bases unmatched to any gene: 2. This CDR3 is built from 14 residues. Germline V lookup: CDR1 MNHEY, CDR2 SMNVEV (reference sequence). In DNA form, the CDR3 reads TGTGCCAGCAGTTTTGCGGGGGGATCCTACGAGCAGTACTTC. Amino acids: CASSFAGGSYEQYF.

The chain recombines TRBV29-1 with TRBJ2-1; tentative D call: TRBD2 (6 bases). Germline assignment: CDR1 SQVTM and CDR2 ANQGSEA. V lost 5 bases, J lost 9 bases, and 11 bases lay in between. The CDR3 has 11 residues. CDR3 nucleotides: TGCAGCGTTACGGGGGAGACTGAGCAGTTCTTC. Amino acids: CSVTGETEQFF.

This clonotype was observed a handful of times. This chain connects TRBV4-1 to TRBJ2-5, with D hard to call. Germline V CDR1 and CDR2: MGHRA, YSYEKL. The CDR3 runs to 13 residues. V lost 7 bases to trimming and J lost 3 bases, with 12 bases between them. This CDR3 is CASIDLGKETQYF. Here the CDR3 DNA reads TGCGCCAGCATAGACCTTGGGAAAGAGACCCAGTACTTC.

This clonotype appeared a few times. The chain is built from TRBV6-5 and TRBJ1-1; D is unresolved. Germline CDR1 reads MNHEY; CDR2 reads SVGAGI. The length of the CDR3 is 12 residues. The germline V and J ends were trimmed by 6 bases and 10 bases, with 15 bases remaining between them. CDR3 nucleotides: TGTGCCAGCAGCCAGGTCGGAAGGGTAGCTTTCTTT. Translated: CASSQVGRVAFF.

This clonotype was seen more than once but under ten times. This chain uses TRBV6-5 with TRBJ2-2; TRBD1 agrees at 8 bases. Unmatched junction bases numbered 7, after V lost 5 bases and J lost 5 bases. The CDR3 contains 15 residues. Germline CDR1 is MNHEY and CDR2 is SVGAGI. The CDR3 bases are TGTGCCAGCAGTCGACAGGGGAAGAGGACCGGGGAGCTGTTTTTT. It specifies CASSRQGKRTGELFF.

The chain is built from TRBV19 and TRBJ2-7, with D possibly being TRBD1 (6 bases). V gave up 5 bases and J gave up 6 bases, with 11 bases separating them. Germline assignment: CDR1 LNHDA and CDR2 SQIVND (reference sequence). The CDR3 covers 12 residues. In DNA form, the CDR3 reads TGTGCCAGTAGTCCGACAGGAGTCGAGCAGTACTTC. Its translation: CASSPTGVEQYF.

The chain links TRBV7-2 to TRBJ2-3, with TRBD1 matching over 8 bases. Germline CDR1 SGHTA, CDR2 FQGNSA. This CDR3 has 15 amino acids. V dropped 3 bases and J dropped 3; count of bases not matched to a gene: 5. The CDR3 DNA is TGTGCCAGCAGCTTGAACAGGGGGTTAACAGATACGCAGTATTTT. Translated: CASSLNRGLTDTQYF.

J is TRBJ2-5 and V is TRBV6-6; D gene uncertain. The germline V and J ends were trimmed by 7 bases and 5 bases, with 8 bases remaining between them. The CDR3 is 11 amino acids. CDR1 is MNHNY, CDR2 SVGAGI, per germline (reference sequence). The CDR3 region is CASTAEETQYF. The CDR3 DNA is TGTGCCAGCACCGCTGAGGAGACCCAGTACTTC.

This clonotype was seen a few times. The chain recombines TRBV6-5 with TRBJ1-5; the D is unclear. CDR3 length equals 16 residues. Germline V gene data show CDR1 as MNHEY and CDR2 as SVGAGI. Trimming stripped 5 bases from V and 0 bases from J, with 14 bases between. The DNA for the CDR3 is TGTGCCAGCAGTCCCTCCGGGCAGTATAGCAATCAGCCCCAGCATTTT. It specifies CASSPSGQYSNQPQHF.

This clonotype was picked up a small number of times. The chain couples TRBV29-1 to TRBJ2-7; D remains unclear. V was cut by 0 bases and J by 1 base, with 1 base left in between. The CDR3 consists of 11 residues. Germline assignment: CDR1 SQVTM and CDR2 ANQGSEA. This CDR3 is CSVEESYEQYF. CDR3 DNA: TGCAGCGTTGAAGAGTCCTACGAGCAGTACTTC.

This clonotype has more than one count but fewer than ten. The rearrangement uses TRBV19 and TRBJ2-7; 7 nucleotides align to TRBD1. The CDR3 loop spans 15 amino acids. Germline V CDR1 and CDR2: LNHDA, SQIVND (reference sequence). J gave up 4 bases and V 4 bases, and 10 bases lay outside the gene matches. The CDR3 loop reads CASSTGTALKYEQYF. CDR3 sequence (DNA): TGTGCCAGTAGTACCGGGACAGCCCTAAAGTACGAGCAGTACTTC.

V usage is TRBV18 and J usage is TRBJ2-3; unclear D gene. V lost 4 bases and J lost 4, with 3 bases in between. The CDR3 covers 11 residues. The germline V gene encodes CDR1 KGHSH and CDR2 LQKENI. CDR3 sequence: CASSQSDTQYF. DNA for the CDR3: TGTGCCAGCTCACAGTCAGATACGCAGTATTTT.

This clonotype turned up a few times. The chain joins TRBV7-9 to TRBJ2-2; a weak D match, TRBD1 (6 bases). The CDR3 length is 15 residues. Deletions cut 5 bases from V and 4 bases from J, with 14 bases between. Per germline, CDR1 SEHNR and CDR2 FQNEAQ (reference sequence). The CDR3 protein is CASSAGTLLTGELFF. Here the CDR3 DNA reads TGTGCCAGCAGCGCCGGGACACTACTCACCGGGGAGCTGTTTTTT.

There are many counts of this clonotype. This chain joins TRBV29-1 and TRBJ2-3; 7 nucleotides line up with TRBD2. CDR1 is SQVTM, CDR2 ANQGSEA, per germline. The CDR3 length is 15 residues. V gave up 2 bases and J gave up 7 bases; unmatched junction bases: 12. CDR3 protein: CSVELAEGGRNTQYF. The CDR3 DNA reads TGCAGCGTTGAACTGGCGGAGGGAGGGAGAAATACGCAGTATTTT.

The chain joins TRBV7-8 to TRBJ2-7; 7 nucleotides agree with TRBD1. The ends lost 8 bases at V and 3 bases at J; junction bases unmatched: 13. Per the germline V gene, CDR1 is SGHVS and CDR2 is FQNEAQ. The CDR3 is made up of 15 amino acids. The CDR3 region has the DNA TGTGCCAGCGTCCCAGACAGGGTACCTTTCTACGAGCAGTACTTC. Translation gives CASVPDRVPFYEQYF.

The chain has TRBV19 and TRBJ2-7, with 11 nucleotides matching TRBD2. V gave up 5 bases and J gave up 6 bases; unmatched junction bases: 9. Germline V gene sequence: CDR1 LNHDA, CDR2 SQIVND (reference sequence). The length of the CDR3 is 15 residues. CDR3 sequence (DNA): TGTGCCAGTAGTCCCCGAACTAGCGGGGGTGGCGAGCAGTACTTC. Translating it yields CASSPRTSGGGEQYF. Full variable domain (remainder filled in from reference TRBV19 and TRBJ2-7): DGGITQSPKYLFRKEGQNVTLSCEQNLNHDAMYWYRQDPGQGLRLIYYSQIVNDFQKGDIAEGYSVSREKKESFPLTVTSAQKNPTAFYLCASSPRTSGGGEQYFGPGTRLTVT.

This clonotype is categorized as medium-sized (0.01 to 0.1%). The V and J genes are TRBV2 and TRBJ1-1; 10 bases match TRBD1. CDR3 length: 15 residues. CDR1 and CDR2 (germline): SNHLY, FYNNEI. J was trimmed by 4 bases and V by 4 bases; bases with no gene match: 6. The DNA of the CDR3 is TGTGCCAGCAGTGGATGGGACAGGGGATCCACTGAAGCTTTCTTT. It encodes CASSGWDRGSTEAFF.

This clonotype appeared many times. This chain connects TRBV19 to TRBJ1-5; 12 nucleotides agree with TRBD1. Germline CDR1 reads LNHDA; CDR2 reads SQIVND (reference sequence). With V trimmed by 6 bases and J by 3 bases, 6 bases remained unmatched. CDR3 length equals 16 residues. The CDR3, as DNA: TGTGCCAGTAGCCCAGGGACAGGGGGCAACAATCAGCCCCAGCATTTT. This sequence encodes CASSPGTGGNNQPQHF.

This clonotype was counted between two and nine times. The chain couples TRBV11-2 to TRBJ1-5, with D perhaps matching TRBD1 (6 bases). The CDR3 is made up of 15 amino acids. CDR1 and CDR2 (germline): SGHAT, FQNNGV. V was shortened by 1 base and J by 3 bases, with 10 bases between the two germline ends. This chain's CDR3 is CASSLVGGPNQPQHF. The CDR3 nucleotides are TGTGCCAGCAGCTTAGTCGGGGGGCCCAATCAGCCCCAGCATTTT.

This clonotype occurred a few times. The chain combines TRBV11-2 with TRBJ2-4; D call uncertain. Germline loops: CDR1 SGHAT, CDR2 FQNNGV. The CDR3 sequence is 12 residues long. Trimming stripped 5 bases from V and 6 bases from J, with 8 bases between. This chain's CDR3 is CASSLHPNIQYF. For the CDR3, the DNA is TGTGCCAGCAGCCTACACCCAAACATTCAGTACTTC.

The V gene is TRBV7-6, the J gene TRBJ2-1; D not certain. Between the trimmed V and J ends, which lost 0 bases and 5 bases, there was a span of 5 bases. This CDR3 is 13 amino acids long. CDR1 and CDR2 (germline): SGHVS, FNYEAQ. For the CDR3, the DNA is TGTGCCAGCAGCTTAGCTAGGCACAATGAGCAGTTCTTC. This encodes CASSLARHNEQFF.

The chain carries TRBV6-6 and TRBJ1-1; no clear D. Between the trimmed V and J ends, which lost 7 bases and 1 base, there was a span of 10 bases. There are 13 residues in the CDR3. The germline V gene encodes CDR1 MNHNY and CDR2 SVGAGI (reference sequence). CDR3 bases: TGTGCCAGCATGGGCCGATGGAACACTGAAGCTTTCTTT. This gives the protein CASMGRWNTEAFF.

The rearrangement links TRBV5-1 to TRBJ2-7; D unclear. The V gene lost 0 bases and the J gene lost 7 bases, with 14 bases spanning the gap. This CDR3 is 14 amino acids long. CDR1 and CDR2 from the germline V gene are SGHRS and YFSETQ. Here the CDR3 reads CASSLELFSREQYF. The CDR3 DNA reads TGCGCCAGCAGCTTGGAGCTATTCTCTCGAGAGCAGTACTTC.

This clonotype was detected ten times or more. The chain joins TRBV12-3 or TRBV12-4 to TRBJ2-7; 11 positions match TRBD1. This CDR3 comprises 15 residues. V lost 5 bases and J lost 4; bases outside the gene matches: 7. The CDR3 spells CASSLGQGAPYEQYF. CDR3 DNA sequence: TGTGCCAGCAGTCTCGGACAGGGGGCACCGTACGAGCAGTACTTC.

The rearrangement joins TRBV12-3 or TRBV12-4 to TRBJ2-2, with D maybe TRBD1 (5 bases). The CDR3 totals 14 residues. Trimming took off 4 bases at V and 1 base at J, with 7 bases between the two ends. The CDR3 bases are TGTGCCAGCAGTTCGACAGTGAACACCGGGGAGCTGTTTTTT. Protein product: CASSSTVNTGELFF.

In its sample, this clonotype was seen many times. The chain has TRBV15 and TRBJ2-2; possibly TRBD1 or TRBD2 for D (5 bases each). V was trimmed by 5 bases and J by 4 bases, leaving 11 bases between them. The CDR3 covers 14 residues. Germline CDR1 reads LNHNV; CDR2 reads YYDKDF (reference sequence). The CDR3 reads CATSSGAFTGELFF. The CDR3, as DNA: TGTGCCACCAGCTCCGGGGCCTTCACCGGGGAGCTGTTTTTT.

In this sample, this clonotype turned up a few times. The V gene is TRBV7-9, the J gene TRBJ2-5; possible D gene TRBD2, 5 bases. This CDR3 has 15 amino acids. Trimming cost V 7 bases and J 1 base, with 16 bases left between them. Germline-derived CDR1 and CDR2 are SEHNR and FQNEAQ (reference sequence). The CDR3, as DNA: TGTGCCAGCACTCAAGACGCCGGGATCCAAGAGACCCAGTACTTC. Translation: CASTQDAGIQETQYF.